This T cell receptor (beta chain) is from a study of vaccination effects on CD4 cells after COVID-19. TCRdb's table, derived via immunoSEQ multiplex PCR, lists solely in-frame clones and lacks some. Among some 70,000 clones listed, under 90% were seen once. Antigen-specific CD4+ T cells were expanded with viral peptide pools in the ViraFEST assay before sequencing. Culture proceeded for 10 days, and CD4+ T cells were then isolated. The healthy vaccine recipients, who had no prior SARS-CoV-2 infection, showed negative nucleocapsid antibodies. To note about this clone: The antigen is unknown.

V lost 5 bases and J 0 bases, leaving 8 bases between the germline ends. The CDR3 runs 14 residues. Germline V gene data show CDR1 as MNHNY and CDR2 as SVGAGI (reference sequence). This receptor was obtained from a human donor who received a COVID-19 vaccine. The sample was CD4+ T cells from PBMCs cultured with SARS-CoV-2 spike peptides, taken before COVID-19 vaccination. The V and J genes are TRBV6-6 and TRBJ2-1; TRBD1 or TRBD2 may be the D gene (5 bases each). The CDR3 region is CASSEGPSYNEQFF. As DNA, the CDR3 is TGTGCCAGCAGTGAGGGGCCCTCCTACAATGAGCAGTTCTTC.